Presented here are 31 T cell receptor beta chains from one specimen sequenced in a study of regulatory T cells in long-lasting Graves disease. Time point noted: newly diagnosed GD, antithyroid drugs for less than 3 months. The TCR library used RNA extracted from PBMCs. Relying on iRepertoire HTBI primers and Arm-PCR of CDR3 regions, the team built TCR beta libraries. One entry per CDR3 protein results from TCRdb running MiXCR on the multiplex PCR reads. The sample includes hundreds of thousands of distinct CDR3 sequences, about 16% seen only once; the top ten take 20% to 25%. These data also featured in a second study, about T cells in Graves' hyperthyroidism and ophthalmopathy.

The sample was peripheral blood mononuclear cells (PBMCs), taken at new diagnosis, from a patient treated with antithyroid drugs. The receptors come from a woman aged 40-60 years with Graves disease.

The rearrangement joins TRBV27 to TRBJ2-2, with 9 bases fitting TRBD2. Trimming at V came to 6 bases and at J to 2 bases, leaving 10 bases not matched to a gene. The CDR3 extends over 17 amino acids. Per the germline V gene, CDR1 is MNHEY and CDR2 is SMNVEV (reference sequence). For the CDR3, the DNA is TGTGCCAGCAGCCGGGGGAGCGGGGGGTCTAACACCGGGGAGCTGTTTTTT. It codes for CASSRGSGGSNTGELFF.

This clonotype occurred a few times. The chain employs TRBV25-1 and TRBJ1-1, with 7 bases aligning to TRBD1. CDR1 and CDR2 from the germline V gene are MGHDK and SYGVNS. The CDR3 has 15 amino acids. V gave up 4 bases and J gave up 3 bases; unmatched junction bases: 8. The CDR3 DNA reads TGTGCCAGCAGTGCCTCGACAGGGTGGTACACTGAAGCTTTCTTT. Its translation: CASSASTGWYTEAFF.

There are a few counts of this clonotype. The chain carries TRBV14 and TRBJ1-4; D not resolved. Trimming left V 4 bases short and J 0 bases short, with 12 bases between. CDR3 length: 16 amino acids. CDR1 and CDR2 from the germline V gene are SGHDN and FVKESK. The DNA for the CDR3 is TGTGCCAGCAGCCCCGGGGATTTCACAACTAATGAAAAACTGTTTTTT. This sequence encodes CASSPGDFTTNEKLFF.

Comment on this clonotype: One junction end disagrees with the germline gene, perhaps due to a read error. The rearrangement links TRBV28 to TRBJ2-2; TRBD1 aligns across 7 bases. This CDR3 region has 15 residues. Germline CDR1 MDHEN, CDR2 SYDVKM. The CDR3 region is CASSLSGGPRGGLFF. The CDR3, as DNA: TGTGCCAGCAGTTTGTCAGGGGGTCCGAGAGGGGGGCTGTTTTTT.

J is TRBJ1-1 and V is TRBV20-1; maybe TRBD1 (6 bases). V gave up 4 bases and J gave up 1 base, with 10 bases separating them. This CDR3 is built from 13 residues. Looked up from germline, CDR1 is DFQATT and CDR2 is SNEGSKA (reference sequence). DNA for the CDR3: TGCAGTGCTACGTCACAGGGGAACACTGAAGCTTTCTTT. It yields the protein CSATSQGNTEAFF.

This clonotype was counted only a few times. The V and J genes are TRBV7-7 and TRBJ2-1; 8 positions agree with TRBD2. The CDR3 spans 16 residues. Germline V lookup: CDR1 SSHAT, CDR2 FNYEAQ (reference sequence). For the CDR3, the DNA is TGTGCTGGCAGCTTAGCAGGTAGCGGGGTCACCAATGAGCAGTTCTTC. Encoded protein: CAGSLAGSGVTNEQFF. The whole variable domain, remainder taken from reference TRBV7-7 and TRBJ2-1, is GAGVSQSPRYKVTKRGQDVTLRCDPISSHATLYWYQQALGQGPEFLTYFNYEAQPDKSGLPSDRFSAERPEGSISTLTIQRTEQRDSAMYRCAGSLAGSGVTNEQFFGPGTRLTVL.

Ten or more counts support this clonotype. The chain is built from TRBV29-1 and TRBJ2-3; 7 bases fit TRBD2. V gave up 6 bases and J gave up 2 bases; unmatched junction bases: 8. The CDR3 loop spans 14 amino acids. Germline V gene sequence: CDR1 SQVTM, CDR2 ANQGSEA. CDR3 loop: CSVLAARATDTQYF. The CDR3 DNA is TGCAGCGTGCTAGCGGCGCGGGCCACAGATACGCAGTATTTT.

In its sample, this clonotype was seen a few times. This chain uses TRBV29-1 with TRBJ1-1; 9 bases agree with TRBD1. The J segment lost 10 bases and the V segment lost 3 bases, leaving 12 bases of the junction unmatched. The CDR3 sequence is 14 residues long. Germline V lookup: CDR1 SQVTM, CDR2 ANQGSEA. CDR3 region: CSVENMRQGGGAFF. CDR3 bases: TGCAGCGTTGAGAATATGCGACAGGGGGGGGGAGCTTTCTTT.

In the case of this clonotype: A clone one base away is much larger, so this may be a read error. The V call is TRBV3-1, the J call TRBJ1-1, with TRBD1 matching 8 bases. V trimming: 6 bases; J trimming: 11 bases; junction bases outside the gene matches: 8. The CDR3 extends over 12 amino acids. Germline CDR1 is LGHDT and CDR2 is YNNKEL (reference sequence). The CDR3 is CASRRGQGTAFF. The CDR3 coding sequence is TGTGCCAGCAGACGCGGACAGGGTACGGCTTTCTTT.

At least ten counts were recorded for this clonotype. The CDR3 coding sequence is TGTGCCAGCAGTAACCCGGGGGGTCAGCCCCAGCATTTT. Translation: CASSNPGGQPQHF. The chain joins TRBV12-3 or TRBV12-4 to TRBJ1-5, with D perhaps TRBD1 (5 bases). Trimming left V 5 bases short and J 6 bases short, with 11 bases between. The CDR3 runs 13 residues.

The CDR3 sequence: CASSFSTAPYEQYF. In DNA, the CDR3 is TGTGCCAGCAGCTTTTCGACAGCCCCCTACGAGCAGTACTTC. The rearrangement uses TRBV7-9 and TRBJ2-7, with D possibly TRBD1 on 5 matching bases. Germline V gene data show CDR1 as SEHNR and CDR2 as FQNEAQ (reference sequence). V was cut by 3 bases and J by 2 bases, with 11 bases left in between. This CDR3 is 14 amino acids long.

Concerning this clonotype itself: A much larger clone lies one base from this, so it may be a read error. This sequence joins TRBV11-2 and TRBJ2-7, with D perhaps TRBD2 (6 bases). There are 13 residues in the CDR3. Germline lookup yields CDR1 SGHAT and CDR2 FQNNGV. V was pared by 5 bases and J by 3 bases, with 11 bases between. The CDR3 coding sequence is TGTGCCAGCAGCAGCGACGGGGGCTACGAGCAGTACTTC. Amino acids: CASSSDGGYEQYF.

This clonotype was seen a few times. This chain uses TRBV28 with TRBJ1-6; 7 bases are shared with TRBD1. The CDR3 extends over 15 amino acids. Per germline, CDR1 MDHEN and CDR2 SYDVKM. V was pared by 4 bases and J by 13 bases, with 13 bases of the junction left unmatched. The CDR3, as DNA: TGTGCCAGCAGTTCGCGGCCGGACAGGCGGGTCCCCCTCCACTTT. Translation gives CASSSRPDRRVPLHF. Drawing the rest from reference TRBV28 and TRBJ1-6, the complete variable domain is DVKVTQSSRYLVKRTGEKVFLECVQDMDHENMFWYRQDPGLGLRLIYFSYDVKMKEKGDIPEGYSVSREKKERFSLILESASTNQTSMYLCASSSRPDRRVPLHFGNGTRLTVT.

This clonotype was found many times. The chain carries TRBV11-2 and TRBJ2-3; the D gene is possibly TRBD1 (5 bases). Trimming shortened V by 1 base and J by 1 base, and 9 bases separated the two germline ends. This CDR3 is 15 amino acids long. Germline values: CDR1 SGHAT, CDR2 FQNNGV. DNA for the CDR3: TGTGCCAGCAGCTTAGCAGGGTCGGGCACAGATACGCAGTATTTT. Translation: CASSLAGSGTDTQYF. The variable domain in full, with the rest retrieved from reference TRBV11-2 and TRBJ2-3, is EAGVAQSPRYKIIEKRQSVAFWCNPISGHATLYWYQQILGQGPKLLIQFQNNGVVDDSQLPKDRFSAERLKGVDSTLKIQPAKLEDSAVYLCASSLAGSGTDTQYFGPGTRLTVL.

In its sample, this clonotype was seen many times. The rearrangement joins TRBV20-1 to TRBJ1-1; D gene unclear. CDR1 DFQATT and CDR2 SNEGSKA come from the germline V gene (reference sequence). This CDR3 region has 14 residues. V lost 2 bases and J 2 bases, leaving 12 bases between the germline ends. CDR3: CSARQKSVNTEAFF. CDR3 DNA sequence: TGCAGTGCTAGACAGAAGTCGGTTAACACTGAAGCTTTCTTT.

Ten or more counts support this clonotype. J is TRBJ2-1 and V is TRBV6-1; D possibly matches TRBD1 or TRBD2 (5 bases each). This CDR3 is built from 13 residues. V was pared by 6 bases and J by 8 bases, with 14 bases between. The germline V gene encodes CDR1 MNHNS and CDR2 SASEGT. The DNA for the CDR3 is TGTGCCAGCAGACCGGGACCCCGGGATGAGCAGTTCTTC. It codes for CASRPGPRDEQFF.

This clonotype was seen ten or more times. The chain carries TRBV12-3 or TRBV12-4 and TRBJ2-3, with 9 bases matching TRBD2. The trim removed 6 bases at V and 3 bases at J, leaving 7 bases unmatched. The CDR3 consists of 15 residues. In nucleotides, the CDR3 is TGTGCCAGCAGACCGGGACTAGCAAGAACAGATACGCAGTATTTT. Translation gives CASRPGLARTDTQYF.

The rearrangement links TRBV7-9 to TRBJ2-7, with TRBD1 matching 7 bases. The germline V gene has CDR1 SEHNR and CDR2 FQNEAQ (reference sequence). Trimming cost V 11 bases and J 3 bases; bases outside gene matches: 7. The CDR3 has 12 residues. The CDR3 here is CAGGQTDYEQYF. DNA for the CDR3: TGTGCCGGGGGACAGACCGACTACGAGCAGTACTTC.

This clonotype has a count of ten or more. The chain couples TRBV12-3 or TRBV12-4 to TRBJ1-1; no clear D. The CDR3 is 10 amino acids. V was clipped by 9 bases and J by 7 bases, with 9 bases between them. The CDR3 sequence: CASGNDEAFF. In nucleotides, the CDR3 is TGTGCCAGTGGCAACGATGAAGCTTTCTTT.

A remark on this clonotype: This may be a read error, as it is one base from a much larger clone. The chain carries TRBV30 and TRBJ2-2; D may be TRBD2 (6 bases). Germline CDR1 and CDR2: GTSNPN and SVGIG (reference sequence). The CDR3 extends over 15 amino acids. The CDR3 DNA reads as TGTGCCTGGAGTCCCACTCCAGGGAACACCGGGGGGCTGTTTTTT. This sequence encodes CAWSPTPGNTGGLFF.

For this clonotype: At one boundary the junction diverges from the germline segment, which might be a read error. The chain recombines TRBV7-9 with TRBJ2-1, with a possible D match to TRBD2 (6 bases). This CDR3 spans 13 amino acids. Germline-derived CDR1 and CDR2 are SEHNR and FQNEAQ (reference sequence). The CDR3 coding sequence is TGTACCAGCAGCTTAGCGGACCTCCGGAGGCAGTTCTTC. Protein sequence: CTSSLADLRRQFF.

This clonotype was seen more than once but under ten times. The rearrangement links TRBV18 to TRBJ2-5; no firm D call. Germline V gene lookup returns CDR1 KGHSH and CDR2 LQKENI. The CDR3 runs 15 residues. Trimming took 2 bases from V and 5 from J, leaving 15 bases between them. The DNA of the CDR3 is TGTGCCAGCTCACCATCCGGAAGCCGACGCGAGACCCAGTACTTC. This codes for CASSPSGSRRETQYF.

This clonotype was detected a few times. The chain is built from TRBV4-2 and TRBJ2-3; D is unresolved. Trimming stripped 2 bases from V and 6 bases from J, with 12 bases between. The CDR3 totals 14 residues. Germline CDR1 LGHNA, CDR2 YNFKEQ. The CDR3 protein is CASSQFTQTDTQYF. The DNA for the CDR3 is TGTGCCAGCAGCCAATTCACCCAGACGGATACGCAGTATTTT.

The chain recombines TRBV19 with TRBJ1-4; D is unclear. The V gene lost 8 bases and the J gene lost 5 bases, with 15 bases spanning the gap. The CDR3 covers 14 residues. The V gene's germline CDR1 is LNHDA and CDR2 SQIVND (reference sequence). CDR3 in amino acids: CASRPSPPNEKLFF. The CDR3 DNA reads as TGTGCCAGTCGGCCGAGTCCCCCGAATGAAAAACTGTTTTTT.

V and J are TRBV12-5 and TRBJ2-5; the D call may be TRBD1 or TRBD2 (5 bases each). The germline gives CDR1 LGHNT, CDR2 FRNRAP. CDR3 size: 14 residues. Trimming took 6 bases from V and 5 from J, leaving 16 bases between them. CDR3 bases: TGTGCTAGTGGGTCCGGGGCCTCAGGGGAGACCCAGTACTTC. Translating it yields CASGSGASGETQYF.

This clonotype was recorded a few times. The V and J genes are TRBV6-2 or TRBV6-3 and TRBJ1-5; TRBD1 matches at 9 bases. Trimming took 10 bases from V and 5 from J; bases not matched to a gene: 12. This CDR3 contains 15 residues. Germline CDR1 MNHEY, CDR2 SVGEGT. The CDR3: CATLSGDRVYQPQHF. The CDR3 DNA is TGTGCCACCCTTTCGGGGGACAGGGTTTATCAGCCCCAGCATTTT.

This sequence joins TRBV5-1 and TRBJ1-5; a possible D gene is TRBD1 (5 bases). Deletions cut 3 bases from V and 3 bases from J, with 13 bases between. The germline V gene has CDR1 SGHRS and CDR2 YFSETQ. This CDR3 contains 15 residues. The DNA of the CDR3 is TGCGCCAGCAGCTCAGGGTTGGGGGACAATCAGCCCCAGCATTTT. It encodes CASSSGLGDNQPQHF. The full variable domain, its missing parts supplied by reference TRBV5-1 and TRBJ1-5, is KAGVTQTPRYLIKTRGQQVTLSCSPISGHRSVSWYQQTPGQGLQFLFEYFSETQRNKGNFPGRFSGRQFSNSRSEMNVSTLELGDSALYLCASSSGLGDNQPQHFGDGTRLSIL.

A note on this clonotype: A much more abundant neighbour one base away suggests this may be a read error. The V gene is TRBV28, the J gene TRBJ1-1; 9 bases are a match to TRBD1. Germline V gene sequence: CDR1 MDHEN, CDR2 SYDVKM. Trimming took 5 bases from V and 5 from J; bases not matched to a gene: 12. The CDR3 runs 16 residues. CDR3 coding DNA: TGTGCCAGCAGTGGGACAGGGAGGGTAACTAGGACTGAAGCTTTCTTT. As protein: CASSGTGRVTRTEAFF.

This clonotype was seen ten or more times. This rearrangement joins TRBV27 to TRBJ1-2; D call uncertain. Between the trimmed V and J ends, which lost 1 base and 3 bases, there was a span of 6 bases. The CDR3 covers 13 residues. CDR1 MNHEY and CDR2 SMNVEV come from the germline V gene (reference sequence). The CDR3 region has the DNA TGTGCCAGCAGTTTATTCGGGGACTATGGCTACACCTTC. Translation gives CASSLFGDYGYTF.

This clonotype was seen many times. J is TRBJ2-7 and V is TRBV27, with 7 nucleotides matching TRBD1. This CDR3 contains 13 residues. V lost 8 bases, J lost 4 bases, and 8 bases stayed unmatched. The germline gives CDR1 MNHEY, CDR2 SMNVEV (reference sequence). The chain's CDR3 is CASSRQGGYEQYF. The CDR3 region has the DNA TGTGCCAGCTCTCGACAGGGTGGATACGAGCAGTACTTC.

This chain uses TRBV6-1 with TRBJ2-1; possibly TRBD1 or TRBD2 for D (5 bases each). V was shortened by 8 bases and J by 2 bases, with 10 bases between the two germline ends. Per the germline V gene, CDR1 is MNHNS and CDR2 is SASEGT. This CDR3 region has 13 residues. The CDR3 spells CASRDGAYNEQFF. The CDR3 bases are TGTGCCAGCCGGGACGGAGCCTACAATGAGCAGTTCTTC.